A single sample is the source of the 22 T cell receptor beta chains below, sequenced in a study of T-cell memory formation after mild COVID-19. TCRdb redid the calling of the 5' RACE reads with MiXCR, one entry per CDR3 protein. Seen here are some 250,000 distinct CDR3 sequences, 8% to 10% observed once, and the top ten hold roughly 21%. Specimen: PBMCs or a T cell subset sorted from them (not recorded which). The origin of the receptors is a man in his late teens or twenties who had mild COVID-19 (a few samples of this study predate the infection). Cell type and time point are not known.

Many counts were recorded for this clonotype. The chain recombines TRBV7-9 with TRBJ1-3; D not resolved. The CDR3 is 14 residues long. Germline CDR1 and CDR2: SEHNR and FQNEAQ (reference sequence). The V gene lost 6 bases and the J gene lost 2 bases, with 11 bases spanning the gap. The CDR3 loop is CASSFTGTGNTIYF. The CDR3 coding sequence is TGTGCCAGCAGTTTTACGGGAACTGGAAACACCATATATTTT.

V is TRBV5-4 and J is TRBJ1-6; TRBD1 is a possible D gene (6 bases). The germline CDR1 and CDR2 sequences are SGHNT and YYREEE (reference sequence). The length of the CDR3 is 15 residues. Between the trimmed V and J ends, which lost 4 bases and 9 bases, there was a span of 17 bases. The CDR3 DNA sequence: TGTGCCAGCAGCCACAGGGAGGGATGGGGTTCACCCCTCCACTTT. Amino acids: CASSHREGWGSPLHF.

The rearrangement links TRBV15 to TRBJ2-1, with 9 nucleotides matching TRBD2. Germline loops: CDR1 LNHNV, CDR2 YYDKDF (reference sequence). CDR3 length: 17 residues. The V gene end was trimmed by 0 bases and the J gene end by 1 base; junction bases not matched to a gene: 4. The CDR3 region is CATSREGAGGSYNEQFF. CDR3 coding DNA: TGTGCCACCAGCAGAGAGGGAGCGGGGGGTTCCTACAATGAGCAGTTCTTC. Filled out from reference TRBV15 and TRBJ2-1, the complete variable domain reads DAMVIQNPRYQVTQFGKPVTLSCSQTLNHNVMYWYQQKSSQAPKLLFHYYDKDFNNEADTPDNFQSRRPNTSFCFLDIRSPGLGDTAMYLCATSREGAGGSYNEQFFGPGTRLTVL.

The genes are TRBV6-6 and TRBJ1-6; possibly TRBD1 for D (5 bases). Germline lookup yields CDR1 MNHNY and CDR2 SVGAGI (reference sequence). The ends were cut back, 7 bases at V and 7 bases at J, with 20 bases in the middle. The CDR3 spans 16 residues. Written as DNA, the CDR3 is TGTGCCAGCACCCCTACCCCTTTGGACACCAATTCACCCCTCCACTTT. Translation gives CASTPTPLDTNSPLHF.

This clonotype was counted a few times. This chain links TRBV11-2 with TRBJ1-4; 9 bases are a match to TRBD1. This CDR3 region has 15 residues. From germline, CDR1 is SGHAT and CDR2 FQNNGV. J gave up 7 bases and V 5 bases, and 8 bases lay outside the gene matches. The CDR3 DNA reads TGTGCCAGCAGCACGGACAGGGGCGACGGTGAAAAACTGTTTTTT. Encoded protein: CASSTDRGDGEKLFF.

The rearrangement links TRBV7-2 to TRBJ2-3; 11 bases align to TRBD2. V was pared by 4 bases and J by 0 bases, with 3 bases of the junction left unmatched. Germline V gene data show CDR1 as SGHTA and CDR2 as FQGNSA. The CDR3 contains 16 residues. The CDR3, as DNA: TGTGCCAGCAGCTCGTTAGCGGGGGGGAGCACAGATACGCAGTATTTT. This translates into CASSSLAGGSTDTQYF.

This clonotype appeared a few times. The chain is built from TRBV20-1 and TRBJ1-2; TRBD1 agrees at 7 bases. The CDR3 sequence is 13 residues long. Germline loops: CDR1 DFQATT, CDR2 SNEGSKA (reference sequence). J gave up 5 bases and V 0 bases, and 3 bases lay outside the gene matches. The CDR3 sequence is CSAREARGYGYTF. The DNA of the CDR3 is TGCAGTGCTAGAGAGGCCAGGGGGTATGGCTACACCTTC.

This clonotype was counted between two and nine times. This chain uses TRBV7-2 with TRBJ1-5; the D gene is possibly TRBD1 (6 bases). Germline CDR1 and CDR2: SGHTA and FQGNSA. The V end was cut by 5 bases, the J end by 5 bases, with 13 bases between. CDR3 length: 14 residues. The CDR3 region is CASSAQGIDQPQHF. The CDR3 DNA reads TGTGCCAGCAGCGCCCAGGGGATTGATCAGCCCCAGCATTTT.

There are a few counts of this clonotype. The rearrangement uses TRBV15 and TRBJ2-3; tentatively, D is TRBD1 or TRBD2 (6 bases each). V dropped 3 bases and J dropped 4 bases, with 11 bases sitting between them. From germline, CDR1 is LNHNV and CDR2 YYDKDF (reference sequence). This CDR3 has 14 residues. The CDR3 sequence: CATSSWGASDTQYF. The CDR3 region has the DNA TGTGCCACCAGCAGTTGGGGGGCCTCAGATACGCAGTATTTT.

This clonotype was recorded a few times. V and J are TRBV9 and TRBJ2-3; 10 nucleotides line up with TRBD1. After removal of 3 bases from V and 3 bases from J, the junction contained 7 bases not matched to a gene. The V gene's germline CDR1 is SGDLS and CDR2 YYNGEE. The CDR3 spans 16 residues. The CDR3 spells CASSARDRGTTDTQYF. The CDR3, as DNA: TGTGCCAGCAGCGCCCGGGACAGGGGCACAACAGATACGCAGTATTTT.

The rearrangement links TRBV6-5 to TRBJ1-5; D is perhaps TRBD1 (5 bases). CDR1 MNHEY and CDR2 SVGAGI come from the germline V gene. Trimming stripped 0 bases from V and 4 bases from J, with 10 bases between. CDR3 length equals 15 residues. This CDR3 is CASSYSGAQNQPQHF. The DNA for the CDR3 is TGTGCCAGCAGTTACTCTGGGGCGCAGAATCAGCCCCAGCATTTT.

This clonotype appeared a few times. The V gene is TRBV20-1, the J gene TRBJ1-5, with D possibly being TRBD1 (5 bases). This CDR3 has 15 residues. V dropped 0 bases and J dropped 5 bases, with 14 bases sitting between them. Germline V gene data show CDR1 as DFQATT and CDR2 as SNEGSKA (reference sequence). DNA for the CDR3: TGCAGTGCTAGAGATCAAAGGGGCCCCTATCAGCCCCAGCATTTT. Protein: CSARDQRGPYQPQHF.

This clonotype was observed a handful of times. This CDR3 is CASSLASNSPLHF. Here the CDR3 DNA reads TGTGCCAGCAGCTTGGCATCGAATTCACCCCTCCACTTT. This sequence joins TRBV5-6 and TRBJ1-6; D is undetermined. Germline-derived CDR1 and CDR2 are SGHDT and YYEEEE. Trimming took 0 bases from V and 7 from J, leaving 5 bases between them. The CDR3 extends over 13 amino acids.

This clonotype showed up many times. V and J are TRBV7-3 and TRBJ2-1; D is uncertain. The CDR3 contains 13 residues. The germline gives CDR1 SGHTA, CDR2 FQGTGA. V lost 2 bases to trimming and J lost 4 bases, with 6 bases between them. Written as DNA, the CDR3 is TGTGCCAGCAGCTTATCGGATTACAATGAGCAGTTCTTC. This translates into CASSLSDYNEQFF.

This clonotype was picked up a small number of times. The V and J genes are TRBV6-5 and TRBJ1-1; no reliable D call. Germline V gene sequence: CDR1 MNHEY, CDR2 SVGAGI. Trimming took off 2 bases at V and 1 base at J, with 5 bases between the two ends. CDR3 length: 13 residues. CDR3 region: CASSYTWNTEAFF. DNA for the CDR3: TGTGCCAGCAGTTACACATGGAACACTGAAGCTTTCTTT.

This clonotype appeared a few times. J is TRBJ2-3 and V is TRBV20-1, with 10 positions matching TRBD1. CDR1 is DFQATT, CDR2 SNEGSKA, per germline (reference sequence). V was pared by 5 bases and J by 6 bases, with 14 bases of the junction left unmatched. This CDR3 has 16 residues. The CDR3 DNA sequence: TGCAGTGCTGTTCCCACCGGGACAGGGGCGTGGGATACGCAGTATTTT. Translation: CSAVPTGTGAWDTQYF.

CDR3 sequence reads: CASSQDRGMNTEAFF. CDR3 bases: TGTGCCAGCAGCCAAGACCGAGGGATGAACACTGAAGCTTTCTTT. The chain carries TRBV14 and TRBJ1-1; the D is unclear. The CDR3 consists of 15 residues. Trimming pared 0 bases from V and 0 bases from J, leaving 8 bases between. CDR1 and CDR2 from the germline V gene are SGHDN and FVKESK.

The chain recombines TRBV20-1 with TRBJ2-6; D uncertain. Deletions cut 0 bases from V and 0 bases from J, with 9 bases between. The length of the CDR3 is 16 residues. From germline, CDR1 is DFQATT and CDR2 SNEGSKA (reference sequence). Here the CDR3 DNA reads TGCAGTGCTAGAGATTTAGCTAACTCTGGGGCCAACGTCCTGACTTTC. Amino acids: CSARDLANSGANVLTF.

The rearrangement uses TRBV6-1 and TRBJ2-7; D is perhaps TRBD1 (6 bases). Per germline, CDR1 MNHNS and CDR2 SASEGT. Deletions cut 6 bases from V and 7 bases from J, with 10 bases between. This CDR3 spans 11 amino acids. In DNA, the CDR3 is TGTGCCAGCAGACAGGGCCTAGAGCAGTACGTC. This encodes CASRQGLEQYV.

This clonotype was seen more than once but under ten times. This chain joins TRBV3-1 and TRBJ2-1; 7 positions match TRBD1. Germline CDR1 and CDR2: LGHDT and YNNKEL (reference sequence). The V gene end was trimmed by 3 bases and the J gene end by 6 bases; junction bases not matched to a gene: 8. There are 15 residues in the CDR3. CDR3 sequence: CASSQTQTGINEQFF. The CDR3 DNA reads TGTGCCAGCAGCCAGACACAGACAGGGATCAATGAGCAGTTCTTC.

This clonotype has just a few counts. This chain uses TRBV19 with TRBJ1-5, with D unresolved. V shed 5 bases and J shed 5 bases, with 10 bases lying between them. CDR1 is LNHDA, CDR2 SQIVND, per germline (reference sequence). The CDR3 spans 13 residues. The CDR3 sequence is CASSVTDHQPQHF. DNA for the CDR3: TGTGCCAGTAGTGTTACAGACCATCAGCCCCAGCATTTT.

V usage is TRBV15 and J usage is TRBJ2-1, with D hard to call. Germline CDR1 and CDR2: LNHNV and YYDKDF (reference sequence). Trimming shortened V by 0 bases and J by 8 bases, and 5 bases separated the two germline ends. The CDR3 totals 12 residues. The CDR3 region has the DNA TGTGCCACCAGCAGAGACCGTTATGAGCAGTTCTTC. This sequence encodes CATSRDRYEQFF.